A selection of T cell receptor beta chains follows, all from one sample in a study of shared clonotypes between healthy human individuals. Produced via immunoSEQ multiplex PCR; TCRdb's table is partial and in-frame only. The table lists hundreds of thousands of clones, roughly 95% of them singletons. The source material was naive CD8+ T cells sorted from blood. Receptor source: a woman in her 30s in good health. CDR3s include the opening cysteine and the closing phenylalanine or tryptophan. A D gene is named only where the DNA matches it firmly. The size of a clone is reported for some rows only, either as once, few or many, or as a class for expanded clones.

D,J,size,V,CDR3,DNA
.,TRBJ1-5,.,TRBV7-2,CASSNRVGTNQPQHF,TGTGCCAGCAGCAATAGGGTTGGGACTAATCAGCCCCAGCATTTT
.,TRBJ1-1,.,TRBV7-2,CASSHSGDRAFF,TGTGCCAGCAGCCATAGTGGGGATAGGGCTTTCTTT
.,TRBJ1-1,.,TRBV28,CASSFEGLERDTEAFF,TGTGCCAGCAGTTTTGAGGGTTTAGAAAGGGACACTGAAGCTTTCTTT
.,TRBJ2-1,.,TRBV29-1,CSVEWAEGPNEQFF,TGCAGCGTTGAGTGGGCCGAAGGCCCCAATGAGCAGTTCTTC
TRBD1,TRBJ2-3,.,TRBV10-3,CAISEGTGLADTQYF,TGTGCCATCAGTGAAGGGACAGGGCTCGCAGATACGCAGTATTTT
.,TRBJ2-3,.,TRBV27,CASSLIGYTDTQYF,TGTGCCAGCAGTTTAATTGGCTACACAGATACGCAGTATTTT
.,TRBJ2-7,.,TRBV6-1,CASSEWTLLYF,TGTGCCAGCAGTGAATGGACTTTATTGTACTTC
.,TRBJ1-5,.,TRBV19,CASSIGGASNQPQHF,TGTGCCAGTAGTATCGGTGGGGCCAGCAATCAGCCCCAGCATTTT
TRBD2,TRBJ2-7,.,TRBV7-9,CASSPSGILNEQYF,TGTGCCAGCAGTCCTAGCGGGATATTGAACGAGCAGTACTTC
.,TRBJ2-7,.,TRBV13,CASSWTVSYEQYF,TGTGCCAGCAGCTGGACAGTCTCCTACGAGCAGTACTTC
TRBD1,TRBJ2-1,.,TRBV25-1,CASSEHDRENYNEQFF,TGTGCCAGCAGTGAACATGACAGGGAGAACTACAATGAGCAGTTCTTC
.,TRBJ2-3,.,TRBV7-9,CASSLALEGGTDTQYF,TGTGCCAGCAGCTTAGCGCTAGAAGGGGGTACAGATACGCAGTATTTT
TRBD2,TRBJ2-7,.,TRBV29-1,CSVLRSRTSEAYEQYF,TGCAGCGTCCTCAGGTCCCGGACTAGCGAGGCCTACGAGCAGTACTTC
.,TRBJ2-2,.,TRBV6-5,CATTRAGELFF,TGTGCCACCACGAGGGCCGGGGAGCTGTTTTTT
TRBD2,TRBJ2-7,.,TRBV9,CASSRTSGAEQYF,TGTGCCAGCAGTAGGACTAGCGGGGCCGAGCAGTACTTC
.,TRBJ1-5,.,TRBV28,CASSLVSVDSNQPQHF,TGTGCCAGCAGTTTAGTCTCGGTAGATAGCAATCAGCCCCAGCATTTT
TRBD1,TRBJ1-2,.,TRBV7-9,CASSPTGGRGYGYTF,TGTGCCAGCAGCCCAACAGGGGGCCGGGGCTATGGCTACACCTTC
.,TRBJ2-1,once,TRBV29-1,CSVEQDDDNEQFF,TGCAGCGTTGAGCAAGACGACGACAATGAGCAGTTCTTC